Each of the 17 T cell receptor beta chains below was sequenced from the same sample in a study of blood T cell repertoires in COVID-19. TCRdb's table, derived via immunoSEQ multiplex PCR, lists solely in-frame clones and lacks some. The top ten clones hold roughly 2.5% of a sample with 20,000 to 25,000 clones, roughly 88% of them seen once. Sequences were obtained from peripheral blood. The source is a man between 65 and 85 years old with acute or convalescent COVID-19.

This chain uses TRBV19 with TRBJ2-1, with 7 bases lining up with TRBD1. Germline V CDR1 and CDR2: LNHDA, SQIVND (reference sequence). CDR3 length: 16 residues. With V trimmed by 6 bases and J by 9 bases, 17 bases remained unmatched. CDR3: CASSPMTGSGLGEQFF. In DNA form, the CDR3 reads TGTGCCAGTAGCCCCATGACAGGGTCAGGCCTGGGTGAGCAGTTCTTC. The full variable domain, with the rest looked up from reference TRBV19 and TRBJ2-1, is DGGITQSPKYLFRKEGQNVTLSCEQNLNHDAMYWYRQDPGQGLRLIYYSQIVNDFQKGDIAEGYSVSREKKESFPLTVTSAQKNPTAFYLCASSPMTGSGLGEQFFGPGTRLTVL.

A few counts support this clone. The rearrangement joins TRBV5-8 to TRBJ1-1; 7 bases fit TRBD1. There are 15 residues in the CDR3. Trimming removed 4 bases from V and 1 base from J; junction bases left unmatched: 7. CDR1 is SGHTS, CDR2 YDEGEE, per germline. CDR3 amino acids: CASSGWDSRNTEAFF. The CDR3 DNA follows: TGTGCCAGCAGCGGGTGGGACAGTAGGAACACTGAAGCTTTCTTT.

This clone was picked up one time. This chain uses TRBV15 with TRBJ2-1; 12 nucleotides line up with TRBD2. Germline V gives CDR1 LNHNV, CDR2 YYDKDF (reference sequence). Trimming removed 4 bases from V and 7 bases from J; junction bases left unmatched: 8. The length of the CDR3 is 16 residues. The DNA of the CDR3 is TGTGCCACCAGCACCAGACTAGCGGGAGTTTCGAATGAGCAGTTCTTC. Translated: CATSTRLAGVSNEQFF.

The rearrangement links TRBV4-1 to TRBJ2-7; tentatively, D is TRBD1 (5 bases). The CDR3 is 15 residues long. Trimming removed 2 bases at V and 5 bases at J, with 16 bases between. Germline V lookup: CDR1 MGHRA, CDR2 YSYEKL. The CDR3 DNA sequence: TGCGCCAGCAGCCAAACTCAAGGGGTTGGTCACGAGCAGTACTTC. It translates to CASSQTQGVGHEQYF.

V gene TRBV7-2 combines with J gene TRBJ2-3; 7 nucleotides align to TRBD2. Trimming cost V 5 bases and J 4 bases; bases outside gene matches: 6. In germline, CDR1 is SGHTA, CDR2 FQGNSA. The CDR3 has 14 residues. This CDR3 reads CASSRGVAADTQYF. The CDR3 nucleotides read TGTGCCAGCAGCCGGGGGGTGGCAGCAGATACGCAGTATTTT.

This sequence joins TRBV18 and TRBJ1-2; TRBD1 agrees at 9 bases. The V and J ends lost 0 bases and 1 base, in that order; junction bases with no gene match: 0. The V gene's germline CDR1 is KGHSH and CDR2 LQKENI. This CDR3 contains 15 residues. CDR3 DNA sequence: TGTGCCAGCTCACCACCGGACAGGGGTAACTATGGCTACACCTTC. This translates into CASSPPDRGNYGYTF.

In this sample, this clone turned up a few times. The chain combines TRBV5-5 with TRBJ2-7; 8 nucleotides line up with TRBD2. CDR1 is SGHKS, CDR2 YYEKEE, per germline (reference sequence). V shed 3 bases and J 0 bases; nucleotides not matched to a gene: 8. This CDR3 comprises 16 residues. CDR3 sequence reads: CASSSQGTSASYEQYF. The CDR3 coding sequence is TGTGCCAGCAGCTCCCAGGGGACTAGTGCCTCCTACGAGCAGTACTTC.

This rearrangement joins TRBV11-2 to TRBJ1-4; D is perhaps TRBD1 (5 bases). V dropped 2 bases and J dropped 2 bases, with 9 bases sitting between them. From germline, CDR1 is SGHAT and CDR2 FQNNGV. This CDR3 region has 15 residues. The CDR3 here is CASSLQGGTNEKLFF. The CDR3 DNA is TGTGCCAGCAGCTTACAGGGAGGGACTAATGAAAAACTGTTTTTT.

This clone turned up a few times. The chain combines TRBV19 with TRBJ2-7; 11 bases fit TRBD1. The V gene's germline CDR1 is LNHDA and CDR2 SQIVND (reference sequence). This CDR3 spans 16 amino acids. The ends lost 3 bases at V and 9 bases at J; junction bases unmatched: 13. The CDR3 spells CASSIFTGTGGRVQYF. The CDR3 DNA reads as TGTGCCAGTAGTATTTTTACCGGGACAGGGGGTCGTGTGCAGTACTTC.

This clone has more than one count but fewer than ten. The chain employs TRBV12-3 or TRBV12-4 and TRBJ1-2, with D uncertain. The CDR3 covers 12 residues. Trimming removed 4 bases at V and 6 bases at J, with 9 bases between. The CDR3 DNA follows: TGTGCCAGCAGTTCACTGAGTCATGGCTACACCTTC. Encoded protein: CASSSLSHGYTF.

V and J are TRBV19 and TRBJ1-5; no firm D call. In germline, CDR1 is LNHDA, CDR2 SQIVND (reference sequence). The germline V and J ends were trimmed by 4 bases and 0 bases, with 10 bases remaining between them. This CDR3 is 15 amino acids long. This CDR3 is CASSSAVYSNQPQHF. CDR3 in DNA: TGTGCCAGTAGTAGCGCCGTTTATAGCAATCAGCCCCAGCATTTT.

V and J are TRBV6-2 or TRBV6-3 and TRBJ2-2, with D possibly being TRBD2 (6 bases). This CDR3 is built from 19 residues. V was trimmed by 3 bases and J by 2 bases, leaving 22 bases between them. In germline, CDR1 is MNHEY, CDR2 SVGEGT. Written as DNA, the CDR3 is TGTGCCAGCAGTTATTTAGCGCTGTGGGACTCCGACAACACCGGGGAGCTGTTTTTT. Residues: CASSYLALWDSDNTGELFF.

The V call is TRBV2, the J call TRBJ2-1; 8 nucleotides match TRBD2. Trimming at V came to 5 bases and at J to 12 bases, leaving 15 bases not matched to a gene. Germline V gene data show CDR1 as SNHLY and CDR2 as FYNNEI. CDR3 length: 15 residues. This chain's CDR3 is CASSTLSGSFGGQFF. The CDR3 nucleotides read TGTGCCAGCAGTACACTAAGCGGGAGTTTTGGCGGGCAGTTCTTC.

V is TRBV7-8 and J is TRBJ1-5; D not certain. Trimming pared 1 base from V and 3 bases from J, leaving 4 bases between. This CDR3 comprises 13 residues. Germline assignment: CDR1 SGHVS and CDR2 FQNEAQ. For the CDR3, the DNA is TGTGCCAGCAGCTTAGTCTACAATCAGCCCCAGCATTTT. Its protein product is CASSLVYNQPQHF.

This chain joins TRBV13 and TRBJ2-1; TRBD1 is a possible D gene (6 bases). This CDR3 spans 14 amino acids. Trimming stripped 8 bases from V and 9 bases from J, with 20 bases between. The germline gives CDR1 PRHDT, CDR2 FYEKMQ (reference sequence). The CDR3: CASARGFHSGEQFF. The CDR3 DNA reads as TGTGCCAGCGCGAGGGGGTTCCATTCGGGTGAGCAGTTCTTC.

This chain links TRBV29-1 with TRBJ2-4, with a possible D match to TRBD2 (5 bases). CDR3 length: 9 amino acids. Germline CDR1 SQVTM, CDR2 ANQGSEA. CDR3 in amino acids: CLLPDSQYF. The CDR3 nucleotides read TGCCTCCTTCCGGACTCTCAGTACTTC. The entire variable domain, with the rest obtained from reference TRBV29-1 and TRBJ2-4, is as follows: SAVISQKPSRDICQRGTSLTIQCQVDSQVTMMFWYRQQPGQSLTLIATANQGSEATYESGFVIDKFPISRPNLTFSTLTVSNMSPEDSSIYLCLLPDSQYFGAGTRLSVL.

CDR3 region: CASRSGGNQPQHF. CDR3 DNA sequence: TGTGCCAGCCGGTCCGGGGGCAATCAGCCCCAGCATTTT. This chain connects TRBV7-2 to TRBJ1-5; D is undetermined. Trimming removed 8 bases at V and 2 bases at J, with 10 bases between. This CDR3 region has 13 residues. From germline, CDR1 is SGHTA and CDR2 FQGNSA.